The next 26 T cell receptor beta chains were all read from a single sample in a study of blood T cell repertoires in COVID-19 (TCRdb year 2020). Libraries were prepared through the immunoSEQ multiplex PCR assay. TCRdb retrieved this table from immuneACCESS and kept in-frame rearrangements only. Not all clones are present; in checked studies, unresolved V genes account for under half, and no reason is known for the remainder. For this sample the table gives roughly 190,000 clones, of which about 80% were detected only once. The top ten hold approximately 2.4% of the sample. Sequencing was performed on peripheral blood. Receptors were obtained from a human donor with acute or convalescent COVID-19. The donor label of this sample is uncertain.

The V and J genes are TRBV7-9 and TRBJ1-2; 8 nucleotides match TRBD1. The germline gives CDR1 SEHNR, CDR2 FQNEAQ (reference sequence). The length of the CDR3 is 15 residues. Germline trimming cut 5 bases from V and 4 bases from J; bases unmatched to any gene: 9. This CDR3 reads CASSAQGEGIYGYTF. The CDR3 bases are TGTGCCAGCAGCGCACAGGGGGAGGGGATCTATGGCTACACCTTC.

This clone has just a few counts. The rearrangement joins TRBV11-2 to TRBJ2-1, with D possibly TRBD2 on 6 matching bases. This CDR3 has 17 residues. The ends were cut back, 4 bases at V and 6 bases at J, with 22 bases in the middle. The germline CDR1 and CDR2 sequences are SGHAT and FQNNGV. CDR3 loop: CASSSEYRRGPPNEQFF. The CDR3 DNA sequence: TGTGCCAGCAGCTCGGAATACCGGAGGGGCCCTCCCAATGAGCAGTTCTTC. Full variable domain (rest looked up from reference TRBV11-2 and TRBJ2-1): EAGVAQSPRYKIIEKRQSVAFWCNPISGHATLYWYQQILGQGPKLLIQFQNNGVVDDSQLPKDRFSAERLKGVDSTLKIQPAKLEDSAVYLCASSSEYRRGPPNEQFFGPGTRLTVL.

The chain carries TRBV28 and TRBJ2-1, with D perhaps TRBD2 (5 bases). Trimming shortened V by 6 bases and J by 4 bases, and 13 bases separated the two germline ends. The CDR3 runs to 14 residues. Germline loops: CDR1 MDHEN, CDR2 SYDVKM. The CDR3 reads CASSLAIYYNEQFF. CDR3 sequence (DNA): TGTGCCAGCAGCCTAGCAATCTATTACAATGAGCAGTTCTTC.

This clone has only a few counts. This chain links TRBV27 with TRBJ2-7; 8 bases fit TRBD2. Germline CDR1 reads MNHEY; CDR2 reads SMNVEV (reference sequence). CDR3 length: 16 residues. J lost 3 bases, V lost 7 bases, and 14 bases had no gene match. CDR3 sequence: CASTPPGLEGRYEQYF. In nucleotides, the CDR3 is TGTGCCAGCACCCCACCGGGACTAGAGGGACGCTACGAGCAGTACTTC.

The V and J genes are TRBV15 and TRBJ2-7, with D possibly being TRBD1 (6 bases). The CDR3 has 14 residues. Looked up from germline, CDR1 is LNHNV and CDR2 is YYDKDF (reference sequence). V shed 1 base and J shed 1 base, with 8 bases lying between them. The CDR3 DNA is TGTGCCACCAGCAGAGGAGGGGGTTCCTACGAGCAGTACTTC. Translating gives CATSRGGGSYEQYF.

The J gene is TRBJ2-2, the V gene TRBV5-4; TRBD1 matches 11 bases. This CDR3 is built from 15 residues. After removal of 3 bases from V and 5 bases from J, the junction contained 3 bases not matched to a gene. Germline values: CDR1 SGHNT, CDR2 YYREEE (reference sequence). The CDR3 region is CASSWGTGGTGELFF. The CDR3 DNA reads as TGTGCCAGCAGCTGGGGGACAGGGGGAACCGGGGAGCTGTTTTTT.

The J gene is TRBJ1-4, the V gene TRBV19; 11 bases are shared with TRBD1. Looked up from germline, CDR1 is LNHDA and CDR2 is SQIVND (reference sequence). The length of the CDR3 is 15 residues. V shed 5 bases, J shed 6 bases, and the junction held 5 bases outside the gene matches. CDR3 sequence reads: CASSGDRGLDEKLFF. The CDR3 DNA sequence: TGTGCCAGTAGTGGGGACAGGGGGTTGGATGAAAAACTGTTTTTT.

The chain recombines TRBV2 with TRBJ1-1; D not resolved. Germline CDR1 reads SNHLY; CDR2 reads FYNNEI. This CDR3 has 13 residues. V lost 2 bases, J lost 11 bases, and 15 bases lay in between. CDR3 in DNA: TGTGCCAGCAGTGAAAAGAGACTAGGAGGGGCTTTCTTT. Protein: CASSEKRLGGAFF.

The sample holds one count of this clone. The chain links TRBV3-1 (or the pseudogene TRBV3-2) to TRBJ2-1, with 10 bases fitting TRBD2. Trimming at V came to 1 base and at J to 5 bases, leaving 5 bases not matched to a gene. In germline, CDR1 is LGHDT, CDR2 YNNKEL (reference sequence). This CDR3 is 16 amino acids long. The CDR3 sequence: CASSQGAGGPHNEQFF. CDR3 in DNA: TGTGCCAGCAGCCAAGGAGCGGGAGGGCCCCACAATGAGCAGTTCTTC.

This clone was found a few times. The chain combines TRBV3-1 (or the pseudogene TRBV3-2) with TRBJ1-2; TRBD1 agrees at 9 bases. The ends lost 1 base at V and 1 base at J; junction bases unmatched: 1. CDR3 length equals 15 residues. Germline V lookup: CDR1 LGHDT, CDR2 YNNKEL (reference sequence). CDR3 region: CASSQGGQGNYGYTF. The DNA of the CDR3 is TGTGCCAGCAGCCAAGGGGGACAGGGTAACTATGGCTACACCTTC.

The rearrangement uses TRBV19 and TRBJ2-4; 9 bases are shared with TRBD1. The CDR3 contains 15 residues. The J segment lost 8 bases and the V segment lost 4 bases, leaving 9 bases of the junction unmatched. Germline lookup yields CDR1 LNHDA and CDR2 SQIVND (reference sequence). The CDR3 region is CASSTPGQGPDIQYF. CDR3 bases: TGTGCCAGTAGTACGCCGGGACAGGGACCGGACATTCAGTACTTC.

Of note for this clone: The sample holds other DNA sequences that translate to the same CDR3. As DNA, the CDR3 is TGTGCCAGCAGCTTGAACTATCAGCCCCAGCATTTT. Amino acid sequence: CASSLNYQPQHF. The rearrangement uses TRBV7-9 and TRBJ1-5; D gene ambiguous. The CDR3 totals 12 residues. Deletions cut 3 bases from V and 5 bases from J, with 5 bases between. Germline V lookup: CDR1 SEHNR, CDR2 FQNEAQ (reference sequence).

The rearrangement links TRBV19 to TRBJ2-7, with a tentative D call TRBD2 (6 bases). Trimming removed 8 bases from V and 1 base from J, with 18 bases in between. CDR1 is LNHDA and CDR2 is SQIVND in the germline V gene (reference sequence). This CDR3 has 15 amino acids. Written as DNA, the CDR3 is TGTGCCAGTGCCCCAGGGCGGGACGGATCCTACGAGCAGTACTTC. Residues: CASAPGRDGSYEQYF.

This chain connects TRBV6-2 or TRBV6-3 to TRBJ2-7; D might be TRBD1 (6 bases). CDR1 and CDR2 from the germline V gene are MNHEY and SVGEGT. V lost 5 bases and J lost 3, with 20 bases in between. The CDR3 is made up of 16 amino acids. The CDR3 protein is CASSEDSPEVNYEQYF. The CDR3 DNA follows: TGTGCCAGCAGTGAGGACAGTCCCGAAGTTAACTACGAGCAGTACTTC.

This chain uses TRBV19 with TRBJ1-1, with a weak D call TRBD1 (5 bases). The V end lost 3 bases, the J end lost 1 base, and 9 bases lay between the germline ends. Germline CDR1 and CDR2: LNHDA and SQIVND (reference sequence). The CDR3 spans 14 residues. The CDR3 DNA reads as TGTGCCAGTAGTATCAGGGAAAAGAACACTGAAGCTTTCTTT. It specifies CASSIREKNTEAFF. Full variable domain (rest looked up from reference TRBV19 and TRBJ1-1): DGGITQSPKYLFRKEGQNVTLSCEQNLNHDAMYWYRQDPGQGLRLIYYSQIVNDFQKGDIAEGYSVSREKKESFPLTVTSAQKNPTAFYLCASSIREKNTEAFFGQGTRLTVV.

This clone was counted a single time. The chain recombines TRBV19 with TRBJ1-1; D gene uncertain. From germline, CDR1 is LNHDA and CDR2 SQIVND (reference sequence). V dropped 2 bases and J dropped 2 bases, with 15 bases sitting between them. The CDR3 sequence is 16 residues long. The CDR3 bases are TGTGCCAGTAGTATACCGCCGGACGGAGGAAACACTGAAGCTTTCTTT. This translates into CASSIPPDGGNTEAFF. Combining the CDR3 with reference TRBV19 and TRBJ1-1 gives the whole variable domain DGGITQSPKYLFRKEGQNVTLSCEQNLNHDAMYWYRQDPGQGLRLIYYSQIVNDFQKGDIAEGYSVSREKKESFPLTVTSAQKNPTAFYLCASSIPPDGGNTEAFFGQGTRLTVV.

The CDR3 protein is CASRLAGGNEQFF. The CDR3 region has the DNA TGTGCCAGTCGTCTAGCGGGAGGCAATGAGCAGTTCTTC. This rearrangement joins TRBV19 to TRBJ2-1, with 11 bases matching TRBD2. CDR1 LNHDA and CDR2 SQIVND come from the germline V gene (reference sequence). V was pared by 8 bases and J by 6 bases, with 3 bases of the junction left unmatched. This CDR3 has 13 residues. Based on the CDR3 plus reference TRBV19 and TRBJ2-1, the full variable domain is DGGITQSPKYLFRKEGQNVTLSCEQNLNHDAMYWYRQDPGQGLRLIYYSQIVNDFQKGDIAEGYSVSREKKESFPLTVTSAQKNPTAFYLCASRLAGGNEQFFGPGTRLTVL.

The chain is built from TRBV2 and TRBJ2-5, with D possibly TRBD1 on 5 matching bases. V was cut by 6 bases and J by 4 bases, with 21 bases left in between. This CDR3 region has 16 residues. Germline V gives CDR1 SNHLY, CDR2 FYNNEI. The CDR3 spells CASRPDSITHRETQYF. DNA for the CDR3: TGTGCCAGCAGACCCGACAGTATTACGCACCGAGAGACCCAGTACTTC.

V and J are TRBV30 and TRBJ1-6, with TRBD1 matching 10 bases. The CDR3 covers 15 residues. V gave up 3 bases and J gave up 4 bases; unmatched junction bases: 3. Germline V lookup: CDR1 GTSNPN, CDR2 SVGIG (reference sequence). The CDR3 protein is CAWSGDRGYNSPLHF. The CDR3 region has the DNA TGTGCCTGGAGCGGGGACAGGGGTTATAATTCACCCCTCCACTTT.

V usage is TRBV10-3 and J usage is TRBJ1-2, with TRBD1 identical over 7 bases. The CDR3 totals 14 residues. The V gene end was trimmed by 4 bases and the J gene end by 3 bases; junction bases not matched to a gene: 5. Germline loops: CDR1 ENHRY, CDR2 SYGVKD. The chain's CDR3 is CAISVKGQYYGYTF. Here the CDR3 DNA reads TGTGCCATCAGTGTAAAGGGACAGTACTATGGCTACACCTTC.

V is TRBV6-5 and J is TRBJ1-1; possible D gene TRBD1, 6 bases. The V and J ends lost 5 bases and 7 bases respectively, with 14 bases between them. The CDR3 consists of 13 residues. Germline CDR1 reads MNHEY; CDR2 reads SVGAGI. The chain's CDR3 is CASSPRGGGEAFF. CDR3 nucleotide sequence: TGTGCCAGCAGTCCTAGGGGGGGAGGTGAAGCTTTCTTT.

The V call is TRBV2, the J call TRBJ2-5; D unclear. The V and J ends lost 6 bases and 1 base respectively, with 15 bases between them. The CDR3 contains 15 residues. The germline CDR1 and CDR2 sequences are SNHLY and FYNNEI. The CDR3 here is CASSRGSAPQETQYF. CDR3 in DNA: TGTGCCAGCAGCCGAGGAAGCGCGCCCCAAGAGACCCAGTACTTC.

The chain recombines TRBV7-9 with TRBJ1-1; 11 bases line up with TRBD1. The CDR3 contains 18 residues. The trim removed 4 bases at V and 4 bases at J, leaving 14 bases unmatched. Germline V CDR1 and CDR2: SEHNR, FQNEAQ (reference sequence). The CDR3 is CASSSNFRTGGSGTEAFF. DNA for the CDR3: TGTGCCAGCAGCTCTAACTTTAGGACAGGGGGCTCGGGCACTGAAGCTTTCTTT. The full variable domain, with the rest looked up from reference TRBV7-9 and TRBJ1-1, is DTGVSQNPRHKITKRGQNVTFRCDPISEHNRLYWYRQTLGQGPEFLTYFQNEAQLEKSRLLSDRFSAERPKGSFSTLEIQRTEQGDSAMYLCASSSNFRTGGSGTEAFFGQGTRLTVV.

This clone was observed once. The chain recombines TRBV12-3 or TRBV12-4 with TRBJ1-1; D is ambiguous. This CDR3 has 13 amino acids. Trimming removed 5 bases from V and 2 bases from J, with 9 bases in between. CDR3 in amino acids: CASSLTDNTEAFF. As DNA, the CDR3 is TGTGCCAGCAGTCTCACAGATAACACTGAAGCTTTCTTT.

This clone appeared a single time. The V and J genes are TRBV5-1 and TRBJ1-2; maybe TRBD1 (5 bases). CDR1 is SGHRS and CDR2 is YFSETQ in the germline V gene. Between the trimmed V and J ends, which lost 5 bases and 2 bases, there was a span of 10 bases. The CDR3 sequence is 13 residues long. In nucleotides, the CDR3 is TGCGCCAGCAGGGAGGGACCGAACTATGGCTACACCTTC. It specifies CASREGPNYGYTF.

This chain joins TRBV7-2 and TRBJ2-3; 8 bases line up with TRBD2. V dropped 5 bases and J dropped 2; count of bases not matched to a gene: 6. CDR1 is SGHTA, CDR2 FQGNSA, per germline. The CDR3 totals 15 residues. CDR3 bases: TGTGCCAGCAGCCGGGGGGGACAAAACACAGATACGCAGTATTTT. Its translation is CASSRGGQNTDTQYF.